This T cell receptor beta chain stems from a study of T cell repertoires in cytomegalovirus infection. Study in general: Based on public TCR beta signatures, there were indications of CMV infection and of a matching HLA type.

One entry per CDR3 protein, called by TCRdb with MiXCR from the reads. The sample consists of roughly 240,000 distinct CDR3 sequences, roughly 6.5% of them appearing once. After removal of 5 bases from V and 1 base from J, the junction contained 14 bases not matched to a gene. CDR1 DFQATT and CDR2 SNEGSKA come from the germline V gene (reference sequence). CDR3 size: 17 residues. This clonotype was detected many times. The chain carries TRBV20-1 and TRBJ1-2, with 9 bases fitting TRBD1. This TCR derives from a human donor in good health (CMV status not recorded). Some clones in this sample may be carry-over from other donors' samples. The sample was PBMCs. Here the CDR3 DNA reads TGCAGTGCTCGAGCCCGGCGGACAGGGGACTTTAACTATGGCTACACCTTC. Its translation: CSARARRTGDFNYGYTF.